These T cell receptor beta chains were read from a single sample in a study of blood T cells in healthy people across ages. In TCRdb, the 5' RACE reads were re-called with MiXCR into one record per CDR3 protein. Found here are around 1,000,000 distinct CDR3 sequences, about 23% of them singletons; the top ten hold approximately 0.71%. These same data were also listed under a study on T cells of mothers and their children.

Sequenced material: blood. These receptors were taken from a girl aged 2 to 10 in good health. Both conserved end residues are part of each CDR3. D genes are given only for firm matches. Clone size is given for some rows only: seen once, a few or many times, or a class if the clone is expanded.

d_gene: .
abundance: few
j_gene: TRBJ2-7
v_gene: TRBV6-2/TRBV6-3
CDR3aa: CASSYGWEQYF
CDR3nt: TGTGCCAGCAGTTACGGGTGGGAGCAGTACTTC

d_gene: .
abundance: few
j_gene: TRBJ2-3
v_gene: TRBV12-3/TRBV12-4
CDR3aa: CASRYSHTDTQYF
CDR3nt: TGTGCCAGCAGATATTCACACACAGATACGCAGTATTTT

d_gene: .
abundance: .
j_gene: TRBJ1-2
v_gene: TRBV6-6
CDR3aa: CASSEGRGYTF
CDR3nt: TGTGCCAGCAGTGAGGGAAGAGGCTACACCTTC

d_gene: .
abundance: .
j_gene: TRBJ1-4
v_gene: TRBV6-6
CDR3aa: CASRVPNEKLFF
CDR3nt: TGTGCCAGCCGGGTCCCAAATGAAAAACTGTTTTTT

d_gene: .
abundance: .
j_gene: TRBJ2-2
v_gene: TRBV7-3
CDR3aa: CASSYPLAGEGKNTGELFF
CDR3nt: TGTGCCAGCAGCTACCCCCTCGCCGGTGAGGGGAAGAACACCGGGGAGCTGTTTTTT

d_gene: .
abundance: .
j_gene: TRBJ2-5
v_gene: TRBV29-1
CDR3aa: CSVDFGGETQYF
CDR3nt: TGCAGCGTTGATTTCGGTGGGGAGACCCAGTACTTC

d_gene: TRBD2
abundance: few
j_gene: TRBJ2-1
v_gene: TRBV27
CDR3aa: CASSPAGGPTEQFF
CDR3nt: TGTGCCAGCAGTCCAGCGGGAGGGCCCACTGAGCAGTTCTTC

d_gene: .
abundance: few
j_gene: TRBJ2-5
v_gene: TRBV12-5
CDR3aa: CASGQTRVETQYF
CDR3nt: TGTGCTAGTGGTCAAACCCGGGTGGAGACCCAGTACTTC

d_gene: TRBD2
abundance: few
j_gene: TRBJ2-7
v_gene: TRBV5-6
CDR3aa: CASRRLAGPSYELYF
CDR3nt: TGTGCCAGCAGAAGGCTAGCGGGACCCTCCTACGAGCTGTACTTC

d_gene: TRBD2
abundance: few
j_gene: TRBJ2-1
v_gene: TRBV6-2/TRBV6-3
CDR3aa: CASPRGRRYNEQFF
CDR3nt: TGTGCCAGCCCTCGCGGGAGAAGGTACAATGAGCAGTTCTTC

d_gene: .
abundance: few
j_gene: TRBJ1-2
v_gene: TRBV7-9
CDR3aa: CATPTGPYGYTF
CDR3nt: TGTGCCACTCCGACCGGTCCCTATGGCTACACCTTC

d_gene: .
abundance: few
j_gene: TRBJ2-5
v_gene: TRBV20-1
CDR3aa: CSAPIPRGGETQYF
CDR3nt: TGCAGTGCTCCAATACCGAGAGGTGGAGAGACCCAGTACTTC

d_gene: .
abundance: few
j_gene: TRBJ2-4
v_gene: TRBV11-2
CDR3aa: CASSLDRAILAKNIQYF
CDR3nt: TGTGCCAGCAGCTTAGATCGGGCCATACTAGCCAAAAACATTCAGTACTTC

d_gene: .
abundance: .
j_gene: TRBJ2-2
v_gene: TRBV7-3
CDR3aa: CASSLYAGANTGELFF
CDR3nt: TGTGCCAGCAGCTTGTATGCGGGGGCTAACACCGGGGAGCTGTTTTTT

d_gene: .
abundance: .
j_gene: TRBJ2-5
v_gene: TRBV3-1
CDR3aa: CASSQALGLETQYF
CDR3nt: TGTGCCAGCAGCCAGGCACTGGGTCTGGAGACCCAGTACTTC

d_gene: .
abundance: .
j_gene: TRBJ1-1
v_gene: TRBV27
CDR3aa: CASSLSRPGNSEAFF
CDR3nt: TGTGCCAGCAGTTTATCGAGGCCGGGTAACTCTGAAGCTTTCTTT

d_gene: TRBD2
abundance: .
j_gene: TRBJ2-7
v_gene: TRBV29-1
CDR3aa: CSVVASGGYEQYF
CDR3nt: TGCAGCGTTGTGGCTAGCGGGGGCTACGAGCAGTACTTC

d_gene: .
abundance: few
j_gene: TRBJ2-5
v_gene: TRBV20-1
CDR3aa: CSAQDLRVSGGGETQYF
CDR3nt: TGCAGTGCTCAAGACCTAAGGGTTAGCGGAGGAGGGGAGACCCAGTACTTC

d_gene: TRBD1
abundance: .
j_gene: TRBJ2-3
v_gene: TRBV6-2/TRBV6-3
CDR3aa: CASSSGTVNTQYF
CDR3nt: TGTGCCAGCAGTTCCGGGACAGTAAATACGCAGTATTTT

d_gene: .
abundance: .
j_gene: TRBJ2-1
v_gene: TRBV19
CDR3aa: CAVQARGEQFF
CDR3nt: TGTGCCGTACAGGCTCGGGGTGAGCAGTTCTTC

d_gene: TRBD1
abundance: .
j_gene: TRBJ1-1
v_gene: TRBV5-5
CDR3aa: CASSPWDRADTEAFF
CDR3nt: TGTGCCAGCAGCCCCTGGGACAGGGCGGACACTGAAGCTTTCTTT

d_gene: TRBD2
abundance: few
j_gene: TRBJ2-5
v_gene: TRBV27
CDR3aa: CASRLAGVREQYF
CDR3nt: TGTGCCAGCAGACTAGCGGGAGTACGAGAGCAGTACTTC

d_gene: TRBD1
abundance: .
j_gene: TRBJ1-2
v_gene: TRBV7-8
CDR3aa: CASSLYQGAPGYTF
CDR3nt: TGTGCCAGCAGCTTATATCAGGGGGCGCCGGGCTACACCTTC

d_gene: TRBD1
abundance: few
j_gene: TRBJ2-2
v_gene: TRBV4-3
CDR3aa: CASSPGTGVRTGELFF
CDR3nt: TGCGCCAGCAGCCCCGGGACAGGGGTCAGAACCGGGGAGCTGTTTTTT

d_gene: TRBD2
abundance: few
j_gene: TRBJ2-1
v_gene: TRBV7-2
CDR3aa: CASFTSGRLEQFF
CDR3nt: TGTGCCAGCTTTACTAGCGGGAGGTTAGAGCAGTTCTTC

d_gene: TRBD1
abundance: .
j_gene: TRBJ1-6
v_gene: TRBV20-1
CDR3aa: CSARDRRTGGFSPLHF
CDR3nt: TGCAGTGCTAGAGATCGTCGGACAGGGGGCTTTTCACCCCTCCACTTT

d_gene: .
abundance: .
j_gene: TRBJ1-1
v_gene: TRBV7-2
CDR3aa: CASSSENSVNTEAFF
CDR3nt: TGTGCCAGCAGCTCCGAAAACAGTGTCAACACTGAAGCTTTCTTT

d_gene: TRBD2
abundance: few
j_gene: TRBJ2-4
v_gene: TRBV6-1
CDR3aa: CASSEGSSGGDFKNIQYF
CDR3nt: TGTGCCAGCAGTGAAGGGAGTAGCGGGGGGGACTTCAAAAACATTCAGTACTTC

d_gene: .
abundance: few
j_gene: TRBJ2-7
v_gene: TRBV28
CDR3aa: CASRTGPPDYEQYF
CDR3nt: TGTGCCAGCAGAACGGGACCCCCGGACTACGAGCAGTACTTC

d_gene: TRBD1
abundance: .
j_gene: TRBJ2-7
v_gene: TRBV4-3
CDR3aa: CASSQGGRQGVYEQYF
CDR3nt: TGCGCCAGCAGCCAAGGAGGAAGACAGGGGGTCTACGAGCAGTACTTC

d_gene: .
abundance: .
j_gene: TRBJ1-1
v_gene: TRBV7-8
CDR3aa: CASSLTRYTEAFF
CDR3nt: TGTGCCAGCAGCTTAACCAGATACACTGAGGCTTTCTTT

d_gene: .
abundance: .
j_gene: TRBJ1-1
v_gene: TRBV9
CDR3aa: CASSETTGNTGAFF
CDR3nt: TGTGCCAGCAGCGAGACTACAGGTAACACTGGAGCTTTCTTT

d_gene: TRBD2
abundance: .
j_gene: TRBJ2-5
v_gene: TRBV7-9
CDR3aa: CASSSTPSGTYEQYF
CDR3nt: TGTGCCAGCAGCTCTACTCCTAGCGGTACCTACGAGCAGTACTTT

d_gene: TRBD2
abundance: few
j_gene: TRBJ2-7
v_gene: TRBV6-2/TRBV6-3
CDR3aa: CASSNIGLGRPSYEQYF
CDR3nt: TGTGCCAGCAGTAACATCGGACTAGGAAGACCCTCCTACGAGCAGTACTTC

d_gene: TRBD1
abundance: .
j_gene: TRBJ1-2
v_gene: TRBV7-2
CDR3aa: CASSFRQGLFGGGYTF
CDR3nt: TGTGCCAGCAGCTTTCGACAGGGCCTGTTCGGAGGAGGCTACACCTTC

d_gene: .
abundance: .
j_gene: TRBJ2-7
v_gene: TRBV13
CDR3aa: CASSSGPNYEQYF
CDR3nt: TGTGCCAGCAGCTCTGGACCCAACTACGAGCAGTACTTC

d_gene: TRBD1
abundance: once
j_gene: TRBJ2-7
v_gene: TRBV25-1
CDR3aa: CASSADYRGDEQYF
CDR3nt: TGTGCCAGCAGTGCAGACTACAGGGGCGACGAGCAGTACTTC

d_gene: .
abundance: once
j_gene: TRBJ1-4
v_gene: TRBV6-4
CDR3aa: CASSDSGEGNEKLFF
CDR3nt: TGTGCCAGCAGTGACTCAGGGGAGGGGAATGAAAAACTGTTTTTT

d_gene: TRBD1
abundance: .
j_gene: TRBJ1-2
v_gene: TRBV12-3/TRBV12-4
CDR3aa: CASSLYQGQPRGYTF
CDR3nt: TGTGCCAGCAGTTTGTACCAGGGACAGCCGAGGGGCTACACCTTC

d_gene: TRBD1
abundance: .
j_gene: TRBJ2-5
v_gene: TRBV6-5
CDR3aa: CAVIGTEETQYF
CDR3nt: TGTGCCGTGATAGGGACAGAAGAGACCCAGTACTTC

d_gene: TRBD1
abundance: .
j_gene: TRBJ2-3
v_gene: TRBV24-1
CDR3aa: CATSDPRGNTQYF
CDR3nt: TGTGCCACCAGTGACCCCAGGGGGAATACGCAGTATTTT

d_gene: TRBD2
abundance: few
j_gene: TRBJ2-1
v_gene: TRBV7-9
CDR3aa: CASSPGLEYNEQFF
CDR3nt: TGTGCCAGCAGCCCGGGACTAGAGTACAATGAGCAGTTCTTC

d_gene: .
abundance: .
j_gene: TRBJ2-1
v_gene: TRBV7-8
CDR3aa: CASSLGVDPLNEQFF
CDR3nt: TGTGCCAGCAGCTTAGGTGTCGATCCTTTAAATGAGCAGTTCTTC

d_gene: .
abundance: .
j_gene: TRBJ1-1
v_gene: TRBV20-1
CDR3aa: CSARNSQRKQGPLNTEAFF
CDR3nt: TGCAGTGCTAGGAATTCGCAAAGAAAGCAGGGACCCCTGAACACTGAAGCTTTCTTT

d_gene: .
abundance: few
j_gene: TRBJ2-1
v_gene: TRBV20-1
CDR3aa: CSAPQGSISYNEQFF
CDR3nt: TGCAGTGCCCCACAGGGTAGCATCTCCTACAATGAGCAGTTCTTC